This entry describes one TCR beta chain. Its cognate antigen is unknown. The sample is drawn from a study of cytomegalovirus exposure and HLA in healthy donors. General study points: Many donors shared some public TCRs, even though most TCR sequences were rare. Diagnosis of cytomegalovirus status made by the classifier reportedly showed high specificity and sensitivity. Subsequent analysis revealed that first-cohort TCR clusters tended to co-occur in the roughly 120 validation repertoires.

Repertoires were generated with immunoSEQ multiplex PCR, while TCRdb's copy carries only in-frame clones and drops some. The data show 95,000 to 150,000 clones, with roughly 95% seen just once and 1.5% to 2% held by the top ten. Trimming took off 3 bases at V and 5 bases at J, with 20 bases between the two ends. Looked up from germline, CDR1 is MGHRA and CDR2 is YSYEKL. The CDR3 sequence is 16 residues long. The approximately 120-subject validation cohort, separate from the approximately 670-subject first cohort, included the donors. The V gene is TRBV4-1, the J gene TRBJ2-7; TRBD2 is a possible D gene (7 bases). The source material was PBMCs. This TCR was recovered from a man younger than 30 in good health and CMV-seronegative. CDR3 residues: CASSHLGRGSSDEQYF. The CDR3 nucleotides are TGCGCCAGCAGCCACCTGGGGAGGGGGAGTTCCGACGAGCAGTACTTC.